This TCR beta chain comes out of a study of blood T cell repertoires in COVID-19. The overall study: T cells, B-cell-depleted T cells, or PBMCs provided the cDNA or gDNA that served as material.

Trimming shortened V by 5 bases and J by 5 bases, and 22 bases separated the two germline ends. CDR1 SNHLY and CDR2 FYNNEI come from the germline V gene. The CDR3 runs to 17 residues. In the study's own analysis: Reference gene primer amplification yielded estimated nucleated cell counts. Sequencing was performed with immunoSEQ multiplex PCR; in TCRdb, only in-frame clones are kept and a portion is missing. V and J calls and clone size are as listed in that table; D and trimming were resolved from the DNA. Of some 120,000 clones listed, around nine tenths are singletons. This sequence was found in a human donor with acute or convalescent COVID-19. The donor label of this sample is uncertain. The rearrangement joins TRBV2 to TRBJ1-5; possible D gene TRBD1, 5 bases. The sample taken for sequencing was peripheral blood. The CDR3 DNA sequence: TGTGCCAGCAGTACGGGTGTGGGGCTGGGTCCCCATCAGCCCCAGCATTTT. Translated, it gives CASSTGVGLGPHQPQHF.